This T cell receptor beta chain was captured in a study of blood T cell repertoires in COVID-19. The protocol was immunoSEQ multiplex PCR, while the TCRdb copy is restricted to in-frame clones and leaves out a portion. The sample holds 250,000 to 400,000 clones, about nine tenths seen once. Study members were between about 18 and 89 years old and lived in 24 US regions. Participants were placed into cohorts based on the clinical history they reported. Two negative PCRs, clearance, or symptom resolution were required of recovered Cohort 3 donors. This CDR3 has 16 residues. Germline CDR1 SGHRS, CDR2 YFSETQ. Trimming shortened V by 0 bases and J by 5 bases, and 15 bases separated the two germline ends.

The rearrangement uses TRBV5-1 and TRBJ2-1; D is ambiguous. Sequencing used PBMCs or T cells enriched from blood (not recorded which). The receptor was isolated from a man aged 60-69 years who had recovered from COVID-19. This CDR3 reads CASSLVIQARHNEQFF. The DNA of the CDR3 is TGCGCCAGCAGCTTGGTAATCCAGGCGAGACACAATGAGCAGTTCTTC.